This section outlines one T cell receptor beta chain sequence together with its context. As processed by the authors: Estimation of nucleated cell counts was performed using reference gene primer amplification. Sequencing used immunoSEQ multiplex PCR; TCRdb keeps in-frame clones, though not all of them. V and J calls and clone size are as listed in that table; D and trimming were resolved from the DNA. Here the sample spans over 50,000 clones, about three quarters being singletons. The sample belongs to a study of blood T cell repertoires in COVID-19. As for the study in general: From T cells, B-cell-depleted T cells, or PBMCs came the material, which was cDNA or gDNA.

Germline V gene sequence: CDR1 LNHDA, CDR2 SQIVND (reference sequence). Trimming shortened V by 7 bases and J by 3 bases, and 15 bases separated the two germline ends. This CDR3 comprises 15 residues. The gene calls are TRBV19 and TRBJ1-4; a weak D match, TRBD1 (5 bases). The source is a human donor with active or convalescent COVID-19. The donor label of this sample is uncertain. Material for sequencing was peripheral blood. The CDR3 here is CASKVGWGPNEKLFF. CDR3 in DNA: TGTGCCAGTAAGGTGGGATGGGGCCCTAATGAAAAACTGTTTTTT.